The 4 T cell receptor beta chains below were found in one sample sequenced in a study of blood T cell repertoires in COVID-19. Profiling relied on immunoSEQ multiplex PCR, and the TCRdb table lists in-frame clones only, not all of them. The sample contains fewer than 150,000 clones, around 81% of which appear only once. The specimen sequenced was peripheral blood. The source of these receptors is a human donor in a cohort sampled during active COVID-19.

CDR3: CASSHAKQGPNTEAFF. The DNA for the CDR3 is TGTGCCAGCAGCCACGCCAAGCAGGGCCCGAACACTGAAGCTTTCTTT. The chain has TRBV4-2 and TRBJ1-1, with D tentatively TRBD1 (5 bases). The CDR3 covers 16 residues. Germline CDR1 reads LGHNA; CDR2 reads YNFKEQ. Trimming stripped 3 bases from V and 1 base from J, with 15 bases between.

This clone was picked up a small number of times. This sample includes further DNA sequences coding for the same CDR3. The CDR3 sequence: CASSLGREAFF. The CDR3 nucleotides read TGCGCCAGCAGCTTGGGCAGAGAAGCTTTCTTT. The gene calls are TRBV5-1 and TRBJ1-1; D is unclear. The CDR3 sequence is 11 residues long. V was pared by 0 bases and J by 8 bases, with 5 bases between. Germline CDR1 and CDR2: SGHRS and YFSETQ.

V gene TRBV5-1 combines with J gene TRBJ1-2; 8 nucleotides align to TRBD1. The CDR3 totals 17 residues. Per the germline V gene, CDR1 is SGHRS and CDR2 is YFSETQ. Trimming removed 6 bases from V and 4 bases from J; junction bases left unmatched: 17. CDR3 loop: CASTPGQDFGGGYGYTF. The CDR3 nucleotides read TGCGCCAGCACACCGGGACAGGATTTTGGAGGGGGCTATGGCTACACCTTC.

The rearrangement links TRBV7-9 to TRBJ2-5; 7 bases line up with TRBD1. Trimming removed 5 bases from V and 4 bases from J; junction bases left unmatched: 4. Germline CDR1 and CDR2: SEHNR and FQNEAQ (reference sequence). The CDR3 spans 13 residues. For the CDR3, the DNA is TGTGCCAGCAGCCCAGACAGGGCAGAGACCCAGTACTTC. This gives the protein CASSPDRAETQYF. The full variable domain, rest sourced from reference TRBV7-9 and TRBJ2-5, is DTGVSQNPRHKITKRGQNVTFRCDPISEHNRLYWYRQTLGQGPEFLTYFQNEAQLEKSRLLSDRFSAERPKGSFSTLEIQRTEQGDSAMYLCASSPDRAETQYFGPGTRLLVL.